The 19 T cell receptor beta chains below all came from one sample that was sequenced in a study of T cell changes during pregnancy in multiple sclerosis. Clones were sequenced by immunoSEQ multiplex PCR, and TCRdb holds only the in-frame ones, with some missing. The table includes some 67,000 clones, under 95% detected once. The sample here was peripheral blood, taken after pregnancy. These receptors were obtained from a female donor with multiple sclerosis, enrolled in a pregnancy study.

The CDR3 sequence: CASSQDSAGGTGELFF. The DNA of the CDR3 is TGTGCCAGCAGCCAAGATTCGGCAGGGGGGACCGGGGAGCTGTTTTTT. The rearrangement links TRBV4-2 to TRBJ2-2, with TRBD1 as a possible D gene (7 bases). V lost 0 bases and J lost 5, with 13 bases in between. Germline loops: CDR1 LGHNA, CDR2 YNFKEQ. The length of the CDR3 is 16 residues.

The chain combines TRBV2 with TRBJ2-1; 8 bases agree with TRBD1. V gave up 6 bases and J gave up 6 bases; unmatched junction bases: 34. The CDR3 spans 23 residues. Per the germline V gene, CDR1 is SNHLY and CDR2 is FYNNEI. The CDR3 DNA follows: TGTGCCAGCAGCCGGTGGGCGGCAGGGGGCCTTGGGACCGGGGTAGCGGACCCCAATGAGCAGTTCTTC. Amino acids: CASSRWAAGGLGTGVADPNEQFF.

This clone is a singleton in its sample. The chain links TRBV18 to TRBJ2-2, with TRBD1 as a possible D gene (6 bases). This CDR3 is 15 amino acids long. V dropped 4 bases and J dropped 0 bases, with 9 bases sitting between them. Germline assignment: CDR1 KGHSH and CDR2 LQKENI. The CDR3 DNA sequence: TGTGCCAGCTCACTACGGGACACGAACACCGGGGAGCTGTTTTTT. It encodes CASSLRDTNTGELFF.

V is TRBV5-1 and J is TRBJ2-3; 8 nucleotides line up with TRBD2. The CDR3 spans 16 residues. Germline V lookup: CDR1 SGHRS, CDR2 YFSETQ. Germline trimming cut 4 bases from V and 0 bases from J; bases unmatched to any gene: 7. The DNA of the CDR3 is TGCGCCAGCAGCCCGGGACTAGTCACAAGCACAGATACGCAGTATTTT. Translation: CASSPGLVTSTDTQYF. Full variable domain (missing parts from reference TRBV5-1 and TRBJ2-3): KAGVTQTPRYLIKTRGQQVTLSCSPISGHRSVSWYQQTPGQGLQFLFEYFSETQRNKGNFPGRFSGRQFSNSRSEMNVSTLELGDSALYLCASSPGLVTSTDTQYFGPGTRLTVL.

This chain joins TRBV6-5 and TRBJ1-2, with 10 bases fitting TRBD1. CDR1 is MNHEY and CDR2 is SVGAGI in the germline V gene. V gave up 8 bases and J gave up 3 bases; unmatched junction bases: 9. The CDR3 extends over 15 amino acids. CDR3 sequence reads: CASGQGGVSDYGYTF. In DNA, the CDR3 is TGTGCCAGCGGACAGGGGGGAGTATCTGACTATGGCTACACCTTC.

The genes are TRBV30 and TRBJ2-2; 7 bases map to TRBD2. Trimming cost V 1 base and J 6 bases; bases outside gene matches: 8. The CDR3 has 15 residues. Germline values: CDR1 GTSNPN, CDR2 SVGIG (reference sequence). The CDR3, as DNA: TGTGCCTGGAGTGGCGCGGGGGTGTTTCCCGGGGAGCTGTTTTTT. It yields the protein CAWSGAGVFPGELFF.

The V and J genes are TRBV7-2 and TRBJ2-1; perhaps TRBD2 as D (5 bases). CDR1 SGHTA and CDR2 FQGNSA come from the germline V gene. There are 15 residues in the CDR3. V was trimmed by 2 bases and J by 8 bases, leaving 16 bases between them. The DNA of the CDR3 is TGTGCCAGCAGCTTATTGGGCCGAGGGATGGATGAGCAGTTCTTC. Its translation is CASSLLGRGMDEQFF.

The CDR3, as DNA: TGTGCCAGCTCCACGTTAGCAACTAATGAAAAACTGTTTTTT. Protein sequence: CASSTLATNEKLFF. The rearrangement uses TRBV18 and TRBJ1-4; D gene ambiguous. This CDR3 contains 14 residues. Germline lookup yields CDR1 KGHSH and CDR2 LQKENI. The V gene lost 6 bases and the J gene lost 0 bases, with 8 bases spanning the gap.

The chain couples TRBV5-6 to TRBJ2-5, with a tentative D call TRBD2 (7 bases). The length of the CDR3 is 17 residues. Germline V gene sequence: CDR1 SGHDT, CDR2 YYEEEE. V lost 0 bases and J lost 1, with 16 bases in between. CDR3 DNA: TGTGCCAGCAGCTTGGAAGGGTCTCGGGGGGCCCAAGAGACCCAGTACTTC. This encodes CASSLEGSRGAQETQYF.

The chain uses TRBV6-4 and TRBJ2-6; D is ambiguous. The CDR3 extends over 15 amino acids. Germline V CDR1 and CDR2: MRHNA, SNTAGT. Trimming shortened V by 3 bases and J by 0 bases, and 6 bases separated the two germline ends. CDR3 loop: CASSDQNSGANVLTF. As DNA, the CDR3 is TGTGCCAGCAGTGATCAGAACTCTGGGGCCAACGTCCTGACTTTC.

This clone was picked up one time. V and J are TRBV12-2 and TRBJ1-2; the D call TRBD1 from the table was never checked on the DNA. TRBV12-2 is a recognized pseudogene. The CDR3 length is 15 residues. CDR3 sequence (DNA): TGTGCAAGTCGCTTACAGGGGCGGGTAGGGAATGGCTACACCTTC. Residues: CASRLQGRVGNGYTF.

The chain carries TRBV28 and TRBJ2-7; 7 bases are a match to TRBD2. The germline CDR1 and CDR2 sequences are MDHEN and SYDVKM. The length of the CDR3 is 13 residues. V was pared by 8 bases and J by 5 bases, with 9 bases of the junction left unmatched. As DNA, the CDR3 is TGTGCCAGCGTCCGAGCGGGAATTCACGAGCAGTACTTC. Translation: CASVRAGIHEQYF.

The J gene is TRBJ1-1, the V gene TRBV4-1; D is undetermined. V was clipped by 1 base and J by 4 bases, with 7 bases between them. CDR1 MGHRA and CDR2 YSYEKL come from the germline V gene. The CDR3 runs to 13 residues. Here the CDR3 reads CASSQGWLTEAFF. The CDR3 coding sequence is TGCGCCAGCAGCCAAGGTTGGCTCACTGAAGCTTTCTTT.

This chain connects TRBV30 to TRBJ2-3, with 12 nucleotides matching TRBD2. CDR3 size: 16 residues. J was trimmed by 2 bases and V by 2 bases; bases with no gene match: 5. CDR1 GTSNPN and CDR2 SVGIG come from the germline V gene (reference sequence). This chain's CDR3 is CAWSIGLAGITDTQYF. The DNA of the CDR3 is TGTGCCTGGAGTATAGGACTAGCGGGAATCACAGATACGCAGTATTTT.

CDR3 amino acids: CASSQGTSGSNTQYF. The CDR3 DNA is TGTGCCAGCAGCCAAGGGACTAGCGGGAGCAATACGCAGTATTTT. The chain links TRBV4-2 to TRBJ2-3; 13 bases match TRBD2. The CDR3 is 15 residues long. J was trimmed by 7 bases and V by 1 base; bases with no gene match: 2. The germline CDR1 and CDR2 sequences are LGHNA and YNFKEQ.

With respect to this clone: The germline gene is not matched at one end of the junction; a read error may be the cause. The chain employs TRBV7-3 and TRBJ1-4; 7 bases are a match to TRBD1. The CDR3 runs 12 residues. From germline, CDR1 is SGHTA and CDR2 FQGTGA. The CDR3 DNA follows: TGTGCCAGCAGCCTATGGGACAGCCCGGAGGCTTTT. This codes for CASSLWDSPEAF.

The J gene is TRBJ1-2, the V gene TRBV27; D remains unclear. Trimming pared 1 base from V and 5 bases from J, leaving 14 bases between. The CDR3 spans 15 residues. Germline CDR1 and CDR2: MNHEY and SMNVEV (reference sequence). Here the CDR3 reads CASSLYPGVSYGYTF. The CDR3 DNA reads TGTGCCAGCAGTTTATACCCGGGAGTCTCATATGGCTACACCTTC.

The chain has TRBV5-1 and TRBJ2-3; no clear D. V lost 0 bases to trimming and J lost 0 bases, with 8 bases between them. CDR1 is SGHRS, CDR2 YFSETQ, per germline. The CDR3 totals 15 residues. CDR3 protein: CASSLVAGSTDTQYF. The CDR3 DNA sequence: TGCGCCAGCAGCTTGGTGGCAGGCAGCACAGATACGCAGTATTTT.

The V call is TRBV7-2, the J call TRBJ1-2; 7 positions match TRBD1. Trimming at V came to 5 bases and at J to 6 bases, leaving 12 bases not matched to a gene. The CDR3 has 15 amino acids. Germline V gene data show CDR1 as SGHTA and CDR2 as FQGNSA. The CDR3 spells CASSGGTDGGNGYTF. The CDR3, as DNA: TGTGCCAGCAGCGGAGGGACAGATGGTGGGAATGGCTACACCTTC.